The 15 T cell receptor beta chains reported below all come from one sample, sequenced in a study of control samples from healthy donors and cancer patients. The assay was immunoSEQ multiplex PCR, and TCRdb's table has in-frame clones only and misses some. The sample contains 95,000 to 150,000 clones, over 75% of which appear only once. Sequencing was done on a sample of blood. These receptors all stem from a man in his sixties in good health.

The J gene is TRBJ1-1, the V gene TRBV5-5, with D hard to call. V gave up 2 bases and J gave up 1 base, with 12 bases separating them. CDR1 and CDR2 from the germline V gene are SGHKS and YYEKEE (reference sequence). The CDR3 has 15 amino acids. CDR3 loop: CASSLLGQANTEAFF. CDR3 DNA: TGTGCCAGCAGCTTACTCGGGCAGGCGAACACTGAAGCTTTCTTT. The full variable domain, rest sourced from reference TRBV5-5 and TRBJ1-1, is DAGVTQSPTHLIKTRGQQVTLRCSPISGHKSVSWYQQVLGQGPQFIFQYYEKEERGRGNFPDRFSARQFPNYSSELNVNALLLGDSALYLCASSLLGQANTEAFFGQGTRLTVV.

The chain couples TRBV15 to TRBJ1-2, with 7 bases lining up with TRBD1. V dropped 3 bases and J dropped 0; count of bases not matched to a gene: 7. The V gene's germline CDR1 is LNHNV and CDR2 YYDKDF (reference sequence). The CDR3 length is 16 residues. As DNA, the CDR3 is TGTGCCACCAGCAGCTATGACAGGGCAACTAACTATGGCTACACCTTC. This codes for CATSSYDRATNYGYTF.

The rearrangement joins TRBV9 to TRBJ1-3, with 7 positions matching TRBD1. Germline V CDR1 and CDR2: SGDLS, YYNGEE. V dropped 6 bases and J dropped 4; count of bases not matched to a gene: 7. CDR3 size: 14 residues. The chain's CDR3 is CASTKGTAGNTIYF. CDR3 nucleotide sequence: TGTGCCAGCACCAAGGGGACAGCGGGAAACACCATATATTTT.

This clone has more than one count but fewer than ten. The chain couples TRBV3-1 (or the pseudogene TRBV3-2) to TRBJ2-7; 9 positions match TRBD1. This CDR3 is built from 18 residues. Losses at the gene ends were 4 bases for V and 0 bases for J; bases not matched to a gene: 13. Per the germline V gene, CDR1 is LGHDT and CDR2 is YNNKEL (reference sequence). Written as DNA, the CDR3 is TGTGCCAGCAGCCCAGTCCTGACCGGGACAGGGACCTCCTACGAGCAGTACTTC. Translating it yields CASSPVLTGTGTSYEQYF.

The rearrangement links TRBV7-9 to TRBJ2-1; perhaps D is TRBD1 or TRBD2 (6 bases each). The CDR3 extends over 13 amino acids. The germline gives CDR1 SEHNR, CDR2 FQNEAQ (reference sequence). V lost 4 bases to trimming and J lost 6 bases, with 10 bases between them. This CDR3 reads CASSSGAVNEQFF. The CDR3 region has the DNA TGTGCCAGCAGCTCGGGGGCCGTCAATGAGCAGTTCTTC.

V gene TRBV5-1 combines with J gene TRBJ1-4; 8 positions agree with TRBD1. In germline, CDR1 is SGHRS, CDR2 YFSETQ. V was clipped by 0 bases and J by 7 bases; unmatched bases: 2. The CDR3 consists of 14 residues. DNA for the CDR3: TGCGCCAGCAGCTTGGGACAGGGGTTTGAAAAACTGTTTTTT. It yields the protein CASSLGQGFEKLFF.

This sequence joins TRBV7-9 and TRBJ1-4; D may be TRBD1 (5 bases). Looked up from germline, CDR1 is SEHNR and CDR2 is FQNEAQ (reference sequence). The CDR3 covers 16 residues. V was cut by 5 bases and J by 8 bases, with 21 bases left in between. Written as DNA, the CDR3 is TGTGCCAGCAGCCGGGACGTCCTTGTGGGGGACGAAAAACTGTTTTTT. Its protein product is CASSRDVLVGDEKLFF.

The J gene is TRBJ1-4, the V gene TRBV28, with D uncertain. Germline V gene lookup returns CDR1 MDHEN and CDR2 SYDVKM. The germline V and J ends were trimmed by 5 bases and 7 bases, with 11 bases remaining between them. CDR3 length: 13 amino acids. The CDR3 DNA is TGTGCCAGCAGTCCCCCAATTAGTGAAAAACTGTTTTTT. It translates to CASSPPISEKLFF.

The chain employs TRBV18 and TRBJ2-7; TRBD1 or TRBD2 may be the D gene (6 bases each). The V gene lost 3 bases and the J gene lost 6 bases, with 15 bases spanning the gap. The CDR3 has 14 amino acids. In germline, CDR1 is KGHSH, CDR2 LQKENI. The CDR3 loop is CASSPRGGPSEQYF. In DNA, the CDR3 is TGTGCCAGCTCACCCCGAGGGGGGCCCTCCGAGCAGTACTTC.

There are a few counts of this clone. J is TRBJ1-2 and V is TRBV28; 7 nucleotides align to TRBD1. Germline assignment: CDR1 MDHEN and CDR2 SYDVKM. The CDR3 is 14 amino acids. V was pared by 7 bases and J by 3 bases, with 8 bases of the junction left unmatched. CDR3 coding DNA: TGTGCCAGCACGAACAGGGGTTTTGACTATGGCTACACCTTC. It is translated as CASTNRGFDYGYTF.

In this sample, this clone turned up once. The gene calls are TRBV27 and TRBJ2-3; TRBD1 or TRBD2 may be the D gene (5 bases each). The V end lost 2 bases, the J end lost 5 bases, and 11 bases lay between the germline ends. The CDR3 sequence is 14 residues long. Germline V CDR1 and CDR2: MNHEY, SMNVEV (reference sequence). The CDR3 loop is CASSLAGSRDTQYF. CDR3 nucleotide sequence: TGTGCCAGCAGTTTAGCAGGGAGCCGAGATACGCAGTATTTT.

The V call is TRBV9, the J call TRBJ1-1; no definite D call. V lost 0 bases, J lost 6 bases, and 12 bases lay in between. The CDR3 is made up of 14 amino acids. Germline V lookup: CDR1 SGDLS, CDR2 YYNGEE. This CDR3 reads CASSVVSFSAEAFF. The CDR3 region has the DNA TGTGCCAGCAGCGTAGTAAGTTTTTCGGCTGAAGCTTTCTTT.

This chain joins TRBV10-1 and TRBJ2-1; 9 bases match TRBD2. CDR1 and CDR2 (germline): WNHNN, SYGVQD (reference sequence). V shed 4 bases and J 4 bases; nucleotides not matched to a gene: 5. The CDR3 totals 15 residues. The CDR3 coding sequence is TGCGCCAGCAGTGCGATGCGGGGGGGATACAATGAGCAGTTCTTC. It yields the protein CASSAMRGGYNEQFF.

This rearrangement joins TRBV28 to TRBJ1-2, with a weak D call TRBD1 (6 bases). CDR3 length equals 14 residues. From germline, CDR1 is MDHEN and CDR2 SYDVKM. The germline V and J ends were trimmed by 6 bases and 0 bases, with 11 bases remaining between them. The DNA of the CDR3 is TGTGCCAGCAGGGAGTCAGGGGCTAACTATGGCTACACCTTC. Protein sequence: CASRESGANYGYTF.

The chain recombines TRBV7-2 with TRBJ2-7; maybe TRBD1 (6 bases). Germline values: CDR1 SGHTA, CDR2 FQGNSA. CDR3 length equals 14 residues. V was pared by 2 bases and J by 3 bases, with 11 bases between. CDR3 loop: CASSLLGAGYEQYF. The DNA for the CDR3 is TGTGCCAGCAGCTTACTGGGGGCCGGCTACGAGCAGTACTTC.